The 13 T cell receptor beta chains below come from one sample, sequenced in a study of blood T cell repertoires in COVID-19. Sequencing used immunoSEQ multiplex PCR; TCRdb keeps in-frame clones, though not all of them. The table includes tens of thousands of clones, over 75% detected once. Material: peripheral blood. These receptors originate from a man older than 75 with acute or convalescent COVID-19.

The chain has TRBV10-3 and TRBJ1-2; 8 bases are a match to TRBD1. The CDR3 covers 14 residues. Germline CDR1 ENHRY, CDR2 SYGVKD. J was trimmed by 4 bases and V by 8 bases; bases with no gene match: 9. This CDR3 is CAILSGGRGYGYTF. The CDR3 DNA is TGTGCCATCTTGTCAGGGGGCCGGGGCTATGGCTACACCTTC.

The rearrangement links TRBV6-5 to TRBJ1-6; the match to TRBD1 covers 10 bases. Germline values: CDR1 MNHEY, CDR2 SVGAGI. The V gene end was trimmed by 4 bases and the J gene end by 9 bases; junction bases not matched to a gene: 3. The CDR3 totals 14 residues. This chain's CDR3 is CASSSGTGVSPLHF. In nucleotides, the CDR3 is TGTGCCAGCAGTTCCGGGACAGGGGTTTCACCCCTCCACTTT.

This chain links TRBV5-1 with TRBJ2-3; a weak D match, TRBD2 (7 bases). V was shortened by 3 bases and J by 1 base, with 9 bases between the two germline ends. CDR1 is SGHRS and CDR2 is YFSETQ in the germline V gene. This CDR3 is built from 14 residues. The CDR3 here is CASSSGGRTDTQYF. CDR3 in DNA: TGCGCCAGCAGCTCGGGGGGCCGCACAGATACGCAGTATTTT. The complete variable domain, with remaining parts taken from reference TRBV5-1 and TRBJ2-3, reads KAGVTQTPRYLIKTRGQQVTLSCSPISGHRSVSWYQQTPGQGLQFLFEYFSETQRNKGNFPGRFSGRQFSNSRSEMNVSTLELGDSALYLCASSSGGRTDTQYFGPGTRLTVL.

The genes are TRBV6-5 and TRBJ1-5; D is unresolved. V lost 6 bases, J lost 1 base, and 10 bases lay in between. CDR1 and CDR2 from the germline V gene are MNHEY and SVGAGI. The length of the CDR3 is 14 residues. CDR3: CASRAHKSNQPQHF. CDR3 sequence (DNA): TGTGCCAGCAGGGCCCACAAGAGCAATCAGCCCCAGCATTTT.

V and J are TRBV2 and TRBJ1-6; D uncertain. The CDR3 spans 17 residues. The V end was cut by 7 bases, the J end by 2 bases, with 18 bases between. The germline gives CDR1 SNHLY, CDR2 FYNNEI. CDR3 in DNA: TGTGCCAGCAAGACGAGTGGAGGATTTCCCTATAATTCACCCCTCCACTTT. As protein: CASKTSGGFPYNSPLHF.

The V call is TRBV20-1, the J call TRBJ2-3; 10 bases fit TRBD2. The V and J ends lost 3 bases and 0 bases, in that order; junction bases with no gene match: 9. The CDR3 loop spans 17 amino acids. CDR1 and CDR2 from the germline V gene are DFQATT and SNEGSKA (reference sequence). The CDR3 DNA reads TGCAGTGCTAGTTTACAGCGGGGGGGCTGGAGCACAGATACGCAGTATTTT. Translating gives CSASLQRGGWSTDTQYF.

CDR3 nucleotide sequence: TGTGCCAGCAGCTTAGACCCAACAGGGGGCACTAATGAAAAACTGTTTTTT. Translating it yields CASSLDPTGGTNEKLFF. The rearrangement joins TRBV7-6 to TRBJ1-4; 9 positions agree with TRBD1. Trimming took 1 base from V and 2 from J; bases not matched to a gene: 5. CDR1 SGHVS and CDR2 FNYEAQ come from the germline V gene. The CDR3 contains 17 residues.

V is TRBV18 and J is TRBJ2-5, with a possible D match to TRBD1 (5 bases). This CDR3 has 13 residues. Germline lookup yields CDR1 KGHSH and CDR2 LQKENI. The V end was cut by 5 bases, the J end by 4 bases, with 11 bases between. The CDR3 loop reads CASSKDIPETQYF. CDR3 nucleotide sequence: TGTGCCAGCTCAAAGGACATCCCAGAGACCCAGTACTTC.

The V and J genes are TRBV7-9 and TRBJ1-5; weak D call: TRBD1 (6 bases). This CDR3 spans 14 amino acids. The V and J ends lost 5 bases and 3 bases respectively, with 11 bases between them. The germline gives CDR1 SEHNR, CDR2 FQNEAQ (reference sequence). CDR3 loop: CASSQGTPNQPQHF. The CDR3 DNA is TGTGCCAGCAGCCAAGGGACACCCAATCAGCCCCAGCATTTT.

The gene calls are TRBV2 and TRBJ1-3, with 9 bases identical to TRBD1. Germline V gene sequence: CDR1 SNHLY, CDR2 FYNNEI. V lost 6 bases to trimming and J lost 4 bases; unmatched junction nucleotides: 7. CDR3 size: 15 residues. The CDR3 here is CASSVTGGAGNTIYF. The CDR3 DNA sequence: TGTGCCAGCAGCGTAACAGGGGGCGCGGGAAACACCATATATTTT.

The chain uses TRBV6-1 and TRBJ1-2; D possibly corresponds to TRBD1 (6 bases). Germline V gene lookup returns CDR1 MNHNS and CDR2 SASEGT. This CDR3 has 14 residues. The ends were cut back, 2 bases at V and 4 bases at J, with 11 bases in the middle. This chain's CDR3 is CASSETGMRYGYTF. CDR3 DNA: TGTGCCAGCAGTGAAACAGGGATGCGCTATGGCTACACCTTC.

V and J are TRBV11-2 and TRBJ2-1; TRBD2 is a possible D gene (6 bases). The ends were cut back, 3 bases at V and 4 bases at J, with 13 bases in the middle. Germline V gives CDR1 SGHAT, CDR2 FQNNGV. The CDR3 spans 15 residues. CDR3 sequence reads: CASSFGGLGYNEQFF. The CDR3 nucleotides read TGTGCCAGCAGCTTTGGAGGGTTGGGTTACAATGAGCAGTTCTTC.

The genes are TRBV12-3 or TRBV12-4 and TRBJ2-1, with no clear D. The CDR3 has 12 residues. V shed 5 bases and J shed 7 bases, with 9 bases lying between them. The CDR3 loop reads CASSEWRNEQFF. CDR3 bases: TGTGCCAGCAGTGAGTGGCGGAATGAGCAGTTCTTC.